A selection of T cell receptor beta chains follows, all from one sample in a study of T cells in Graves' hyperthyroidism and ophthalmopathy. TCRdb independently ran MiXCR on the multiplex PCR reads; one entry per CDR3 protein. The sample includes about 400,000 distinct CDR3 sequences, roughly 14% of them seen just once. Sequencing was performed on blood. Source of these receptors: a woman aged 25 to 39 with Graves' ophthalmopathy. The CDR3 runs from the conserved cysteine through the conserved F or W. The D gene is left open where the match is weak. Clone size is stated in some rows and not others, as once, few, many or a class when expanded.

J gene	D gene	clone size	V gene	CDR3 protein	CDR3 DNA
TRBJ1-1	TRBD1	many	TRBV10-2	CASSELGQITLKWTEAFF	TGCGCCAGCAGTGAGTTGGGACAGATAACACTGAAATGGACTGAAGCTTTCTTT
TRBJ2-1	-	many	TRBV2	CASSEAGGPGNEQFF	TGTGCCAGCAGTGAAGCGGGGGGGCCGGGCAATGAGCAGTTCTTC
TRBJ1-2	-	few	TRBV6-5	CASSYSPPDAYGYTF	TGTGCCAGCAGTTACTCTCCCCCCGACGCTTATGGCTACACCTTC
TRBJ1-1	-	many	TRBV30	CAWSVLRSGSWSTEAFF	TGTGCCTGGAGTGTACTTAGGTCCGGTTCGTGGAGCACTGAAGCTTTCTTT
TRBJ2-1	TRBD1	few	TRBV19	CASSITVGQGGEQFF	TGTGCCAGTAGTATAACAGTAGGACAGGGCGGCGAGCAGTTCTTC
TRBJ2-1	-	many	TRBV11-3	CASSLLRDNEQFF	TGTGCCAGCAGCTTATTAAGGGACAATGAGCAGTTCTTC
TRBJ2-3	-	many	TRBV3-1	CASSQVSTDTQYF	TGTGCCAGCAGCCAAGTGTCCACAGATACGCAGTATTTT
TRBJ2-2	-	many	TRBV11-2	CASSSPYTGELFF	TGTGCCAGCAGCTCCCCATACACCGGGGAGCTGTTTTTT
TRBJ1-5	-	-	TRBV5-6	CASSLRGGRWQPQHF	TGTGCCAGCAGCTTGCGAGGGGGGCGGTGGCAGCCCCAGCATTTT
TRBJ2-5	-	few	TRBV6-1	CASSDGVRETQYF	TGTGCCAGCAGTGATGGGGTGAGGGAGACCCAGTACTTC
TRBJ2-1	TRBD1	many	TRBV6-1	CASNRGYEQFF	TGTGCCAGCAACAGGGGTTATGAGCAGTTCTTC
TRBJ2-1	-	many	TRBV20-1	CSARDRVKYSYNEQFF	TGCAGTGCTAGAGATAGGGTTAAGTACTCCTACAATGAGCAGTTCTTC
TRBJ2-5	-	many	TRBV20-1	CSARWSSPQETQYF	TGCAGTGCTAGATGGTCCTCGCCCCAAGAGACCCAGTACTTC
TRBJ2-7	-	-	TRBV15	CATSREIRPGIYYEQYF	TGTGCCACCAGCAGAGAAATTAGGCCAGGGATTTACTACGAGCAGTACTTC
TRBJ1-3	-	many	TRBV20-1	CSARDSERTAGNTIYF	TGCAGTGCTAGAGATTCCGAAAGGACAGCTGGAAACACCATATATTTT
TRBJ1-1	-	many	TRBV3-1	CASIPGRGTEAFF	TGTGCCAGCATTCCGGGCCGGGGCACTGAAGCTTTCTTT
TRBJ1-6	-	many	TRBV7-2	CASSLVAGGLSPLHF	TGTGCCAGCAGCTTAGTTGCGGGGGGCCTCTCACCCCTCCACTTT